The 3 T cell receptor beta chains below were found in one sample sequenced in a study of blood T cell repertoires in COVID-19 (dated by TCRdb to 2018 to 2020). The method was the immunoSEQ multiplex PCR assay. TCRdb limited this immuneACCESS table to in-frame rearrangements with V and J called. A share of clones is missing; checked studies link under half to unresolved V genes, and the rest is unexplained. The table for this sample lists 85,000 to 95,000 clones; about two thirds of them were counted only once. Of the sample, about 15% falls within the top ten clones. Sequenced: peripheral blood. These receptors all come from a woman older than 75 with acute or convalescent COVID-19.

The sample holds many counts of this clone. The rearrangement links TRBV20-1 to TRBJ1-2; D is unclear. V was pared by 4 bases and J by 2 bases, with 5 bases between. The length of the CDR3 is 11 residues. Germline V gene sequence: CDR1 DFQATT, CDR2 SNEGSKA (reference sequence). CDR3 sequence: CSAMANYGYTF. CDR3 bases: TGCAGTGCTATGGCAAACTATGGCTACACCTTC.

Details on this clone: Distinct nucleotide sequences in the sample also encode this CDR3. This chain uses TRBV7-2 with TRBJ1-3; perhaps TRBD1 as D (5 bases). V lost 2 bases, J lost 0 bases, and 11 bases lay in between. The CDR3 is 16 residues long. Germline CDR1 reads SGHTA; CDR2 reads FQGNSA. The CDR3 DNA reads TGTGCCAGCAGCTTATTGGGAGGGGCCTCTGGAAACACCATATATTTT. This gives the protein CASSLLGGASGNTIYF.

CDR3 DNA: TGCGCCAGCAGCGTGGGCCGAGTACGCGCGGGGGAGCAGTACTTC. Translated: CASSVGRVRAGEQYF. The gene calls are TRBV5-1 and TRBJ2-7; possibly TRBD2 for D (6 bases). V was trimmed by 4 bases and J by 7 bases, leaving 21 bases between them. The CDR3 spans 15 residues. Germline V gene sequence: CDR1 SGHRS, CDR2 YFSETQ.